This entry concerns a single T cell receptor (beta chain). As yet, its antigen is unknown. The library was made from cDNA and included unique molecular identifiers. Using its own MiXCR run on the PCR reads, TCRdb lists one record per CDR3 protein. The sample lists hundreds of thousands of distinct CDR3 sequences, more than 50% occurring once. The sample belongs to a study of post-analysis software for immune sequencing data. Whole-study findings and limits: In patients, TRBV5-6, TRBV5-1 and TRBV20-1 belonged to roughly five TRBV segments found more frequently than in controls.

Germline V lookup: CDR1 ENHRY, CDR2 SYGVKD. The germline V and J ends were trimmed by 2 bases and 1 base, with 8 bases remaining between them. This CDR3 has 14 residues. The chain employs TRBV10-3 and TRBJ1-2, with TRBD1 as a possible D gene (5 bases). This receptor was identified in a girl aged 2-10 years with multiple sclerosis. The sequenced sample consisted of blood. CDR3 amino acids: CAISEGGSNYGYTF. CDR3 coding DNA: TGTGCCATCAGTGAGGGGGGTAGTAACTATGGCTACACCTTC.